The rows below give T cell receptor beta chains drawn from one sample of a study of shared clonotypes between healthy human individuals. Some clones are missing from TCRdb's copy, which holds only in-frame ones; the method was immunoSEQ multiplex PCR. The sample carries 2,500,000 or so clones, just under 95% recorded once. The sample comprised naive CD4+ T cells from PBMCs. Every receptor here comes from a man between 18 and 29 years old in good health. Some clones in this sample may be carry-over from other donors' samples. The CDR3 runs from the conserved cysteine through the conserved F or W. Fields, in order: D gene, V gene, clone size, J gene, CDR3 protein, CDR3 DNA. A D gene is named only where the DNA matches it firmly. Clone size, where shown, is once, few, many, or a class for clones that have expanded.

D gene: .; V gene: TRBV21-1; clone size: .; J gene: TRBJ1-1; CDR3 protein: CASSEKTGAMNTEAFF; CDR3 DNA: TGTGCCAGCAGCGAAAAGACAGGGGCAATGAACACTGAAGCTTTCTTT
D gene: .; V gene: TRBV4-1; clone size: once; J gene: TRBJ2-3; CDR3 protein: CASSQGRRALPDTQYF; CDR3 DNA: TGCGCCAGCAGCCAAGGACGTAGGGCGCTCCCAGATACGCAGTATTTT
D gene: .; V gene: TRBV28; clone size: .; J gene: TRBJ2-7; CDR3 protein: CASTRGRAYEQYF; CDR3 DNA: TGTGCCAGCACAAGAGGGCGGGCCTACGAGCAGTACTTC
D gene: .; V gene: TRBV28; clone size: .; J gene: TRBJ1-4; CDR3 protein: CASSLWEDNEKLFF; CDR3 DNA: TGTGCCAGCAGTTTATGGGAAGATAATGAAAAACTGTTTTTT
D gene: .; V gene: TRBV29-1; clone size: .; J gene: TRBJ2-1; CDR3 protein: CSVARRGNEQFF; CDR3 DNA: TGCAGCGTTGCGCGGCGGGGCAATGAGCAGTTCTTC
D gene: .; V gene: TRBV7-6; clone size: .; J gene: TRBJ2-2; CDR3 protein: CASSLQTGPNTGELFF; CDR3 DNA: TGTGCCAGCAGCTTACAGACAGGCCCGAACACCGGGGAGCTGTTTTTT
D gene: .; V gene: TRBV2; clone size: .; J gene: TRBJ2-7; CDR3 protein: CASSVGPLLYEQYF; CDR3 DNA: TGTGCCAGCAGTGTCGGGCCCCTCCTCTACGAGCAGTACTTC
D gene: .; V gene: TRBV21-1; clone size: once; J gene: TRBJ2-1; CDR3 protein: CASTNLVRQEICNEQFF; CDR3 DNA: TGTGCCAGCACCAATCTAGTACGACAGGAGATTTGCAATGAGCAGTTCTTC
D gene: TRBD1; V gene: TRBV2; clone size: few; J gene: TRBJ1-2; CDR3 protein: CASRGQGPTF; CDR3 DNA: TGTGCCAGCAGAGGACAGGGCCCCACCTTC
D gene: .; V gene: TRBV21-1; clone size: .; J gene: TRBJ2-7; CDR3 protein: CASSKDGSGRSYEQYF; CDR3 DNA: TGTGCCAGCAGCAAAGACGGTAGCGGACGTTCTTACGAGCAGTACTTC
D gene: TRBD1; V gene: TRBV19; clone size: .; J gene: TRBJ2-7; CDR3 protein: CASSRGTYEQYF; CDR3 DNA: TGTGCCAGTTCCAGGGGGACCTACGAGCAGTACTTC
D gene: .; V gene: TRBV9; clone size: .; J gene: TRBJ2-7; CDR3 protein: CASSPPGFSGSYEQYF; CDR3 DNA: TGTGCCAGCAGCCCCCCGGGGTTTTCGGGTTCCTACGAGCAGTACTTC
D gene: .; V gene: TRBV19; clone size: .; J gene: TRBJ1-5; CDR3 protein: CASSPGEGLPQHF; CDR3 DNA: TGTGCCAGTAGCCCGGGGGAAGGCCTCCCCCAGCATTTT
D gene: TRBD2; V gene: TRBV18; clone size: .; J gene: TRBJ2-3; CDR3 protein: CASSPISGIKVSDTQYF; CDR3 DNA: TGTGCCAGCTCACCTATTAGCGGGATCAAGGTTTCAGATACGCAGTATTTT
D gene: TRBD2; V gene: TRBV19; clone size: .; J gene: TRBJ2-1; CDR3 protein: CASSMGGGEQFF; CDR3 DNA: TGTGCCAGTAGTATGGGCGGGGGTGAGCAGTTCTTC
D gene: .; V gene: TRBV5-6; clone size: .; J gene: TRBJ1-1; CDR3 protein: CASTGTFLGTEAFF; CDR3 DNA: TGTGCCAGCACCGGGACATTTCTGGGCACTGAAGCTTTCTTT
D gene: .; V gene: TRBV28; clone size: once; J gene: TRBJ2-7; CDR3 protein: CASSLSTVYEQYF; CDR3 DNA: TGTGCCAGCAGTTTAAGCACCGTGTACGAGCAGTACTTC
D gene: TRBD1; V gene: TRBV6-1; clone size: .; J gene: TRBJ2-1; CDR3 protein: CATRTGVYNEQFF; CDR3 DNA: TGTGCCACCAGGACAGGCGTATACAATGAGCAGTTCTTC
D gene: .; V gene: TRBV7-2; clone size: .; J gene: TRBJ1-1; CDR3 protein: CASSLTRAHEAFF; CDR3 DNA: TGTGCCAGCAGCTTAACCCGAGCACATGAAGCTTTCTTT
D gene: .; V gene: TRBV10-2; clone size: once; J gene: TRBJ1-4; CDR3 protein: CASSGSLDVRKKLFF; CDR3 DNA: TGCGCCAGCAGTGGATCCTTGGACGTCCGAAAAAAACTGTTTTTT
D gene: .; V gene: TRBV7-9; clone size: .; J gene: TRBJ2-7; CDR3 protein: CASSFTIYEQYF; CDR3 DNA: TGTGCCAGCAGCTTCACAATCTACGAGCAGTACTTC
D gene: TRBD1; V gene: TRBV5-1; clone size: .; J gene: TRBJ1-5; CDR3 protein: CASSPTGGDGSNQPQHF; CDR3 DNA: TGCGCCAGCAGCCCCACAGGGGGCGACGGAAGTAATCAGCCCCAGCATTTT